The following is a T cell receptor beta chain sequence with its context. This sample stems from a study of OX40 agonist ivuxolimab in advanced cancers. The V and J ends lost 7 bases and 6 bases, in that order; junction bases with no gene match: 7. This CDR3 spans 14 amino acids. CDR1 is SNHLY and CDR2 is FYNNEI in the germline V gene. Method: immunoSEQ multiplex PCR; TCRdb's copy keeps in-frame clones and lacks some. The table lists over 50,000 clones, roughly 85% of them singletons, with 3% to 4.5% in the top ten. Sequencing used CD4+ or CD8+ T cells sorted from blood, obtained in a trial of the OX40 agonist ivuxolimab. The chain uses TRBV2 and TRBJ1-5; 9 nucleotides line up with TRBD1. This TCR derives from an adult with an advanced solid tumor such as melanoma, head and neck, liver or kidney cancer. CDR3 loop: CASKSGQGTQPQHF. The CDR3 nucleotides read TGTGCCAGCAAATCTGGACAGGGGACTCAGCCCCAGCATTTT.